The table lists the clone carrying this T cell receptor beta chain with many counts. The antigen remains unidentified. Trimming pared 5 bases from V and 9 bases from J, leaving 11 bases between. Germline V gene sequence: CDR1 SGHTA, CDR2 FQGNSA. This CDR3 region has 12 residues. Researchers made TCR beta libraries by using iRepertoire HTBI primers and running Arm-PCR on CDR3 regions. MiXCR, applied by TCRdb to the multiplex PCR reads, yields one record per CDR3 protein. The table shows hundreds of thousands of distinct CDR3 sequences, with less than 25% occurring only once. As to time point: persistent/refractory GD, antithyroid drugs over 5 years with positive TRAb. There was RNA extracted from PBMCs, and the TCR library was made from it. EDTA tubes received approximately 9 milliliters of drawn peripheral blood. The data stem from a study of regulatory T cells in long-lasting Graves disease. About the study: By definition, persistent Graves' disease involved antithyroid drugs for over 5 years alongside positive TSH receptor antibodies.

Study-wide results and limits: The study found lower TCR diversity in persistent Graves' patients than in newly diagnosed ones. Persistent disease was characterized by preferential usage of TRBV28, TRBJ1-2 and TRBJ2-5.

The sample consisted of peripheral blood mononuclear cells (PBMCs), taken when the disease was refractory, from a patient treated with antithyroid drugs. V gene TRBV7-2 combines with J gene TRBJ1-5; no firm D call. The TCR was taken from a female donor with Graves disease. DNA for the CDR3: TGTGCCAGCAGCCCGGGCGCGTGGCCCCAGCATTTT. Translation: CASSPGAWPQHF.